This TCR beta chain is from a study of PD-1 blockade in classical Hodgkin lymphoma. Overall study: Patients were given intravenous nivolumab, 3 mg/kg, every 2 weeks.

Noted time point: cycle 4 day 1 (C4D1), after more than 5 weeks of nivolumab. Every patient had relapsed following autologous stem cell transplantation, and cohorts differed in brentuximab vedotin exposure. Assay: immunoSEQ multiplex PCR; the TCRdb copy retains only in-frame clones and omits some. The repertoire holds about 39,000 clones, with 77% as singletons. This CDR3 region has 14 residues. General study results and limits: It was reported that newly diagnosed patients had less baseline TCR diversity than healthy donors. CD8+ TCR diversity did not rise significantly by C4D1, unlike CD4+.

Turning to this clone: The antigen remains unidentified.

The chain couples TRBV21-1 to TRBJ2-5; the table's D call, TRBD1, was not checked against the DNA. TRBV21-1 is an annotated pseudogene. Material: peripheral blood mononuclear cells (PBMCs), obtained before the fourth cycle of nivolumab. The TCR comes from a human donor with classical Hodgkin lymphoma. The CDR3: CASSTTGYQETQYF. The CDR3, as DNA: TGTGCCAGCAGCACAACAGGGTACCAAGAGACCCAGTACTTC.